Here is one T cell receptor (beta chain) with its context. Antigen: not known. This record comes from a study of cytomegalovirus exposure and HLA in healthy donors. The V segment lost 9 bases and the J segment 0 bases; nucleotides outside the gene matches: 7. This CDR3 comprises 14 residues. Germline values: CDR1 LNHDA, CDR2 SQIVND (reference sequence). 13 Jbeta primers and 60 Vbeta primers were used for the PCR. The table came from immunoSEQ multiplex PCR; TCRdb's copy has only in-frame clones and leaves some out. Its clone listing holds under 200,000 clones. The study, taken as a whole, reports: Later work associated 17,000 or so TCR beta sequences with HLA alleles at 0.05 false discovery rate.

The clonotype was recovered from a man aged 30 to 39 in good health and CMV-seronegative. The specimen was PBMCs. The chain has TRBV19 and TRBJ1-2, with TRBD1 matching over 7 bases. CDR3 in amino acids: CASRWDRANYGYTF. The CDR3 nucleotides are TGTGCCAGCAGGTGGGACAGAGCTAACTATGGCTACACCTTC.